This paragraph reports one TCR beta chain. The data originate from a study of regulatory T cells in long-lasting Graves disease. The CDR3 consists of 19 residues. Trimming cost V 5 bases and J 0 bases; bases outside gene matches: 14. CDR1 is LGHDT, CDR2 YNNKEL, per germline (reference sequence). The sample's time point: newly diagnosed GD, antithyroid drugs for less than 3 months. Isolated PBMC RNA provided the starting material for the TCR library. Building of the TCR beta libraries involved iRepertoire HTBI primers and Arm-PCR of CDR3 regions. TCRdb called the multiplex PCR reads again in MiXCR, with one record for every CDR3 protein. The table lists hundreds of thousands of distinct CDR3 sequences, around 16% of them singletons. These data also featured in a second study, about T cells in Graves' hyperthyroidism and ophthalmopathy. From that study: For Graves' hyperthyroidism to be stable, ophthalmopathy could not progress within 18 months. First-round RT-PCR with HTBI primers amplified the TCR CDR3 region. Ophthalmopathy stood apart from stable hyperthyroidism in a 13 V-J model.

The chain carries TRBV3-1 and TRBJ2-3; TRBD2 matches 10 bases. The sequence was collected from a man aged 18 to 30 with Graves disease. Material: peripheral blood mononuclear cells (PBMCs), obtained at new diagnosis, from a patient treated with antithyroid drugs. The CDR3 spells CASSSGGLAAQPSTDTQYF. The CDR3 nucleotides are TGTGCCAGCAGCTCCGGTGGACTAGCGGCCCAGCCTAGCACAGATACGCAGTATTTT.